This T cell receptor beta chain was identified during a study of technical replicates of blood from several donors. Trimming left V 8 bases short and J 0 bases short, with 5 bases between. CDR1 MNHNY and CDR2 SVGAGI come from the germline V gene (reference sequence). The CDR3 consists of 12 residues. Repertoires were generated with immunoSEQ multiplex PCR, while TCRdb's copy carries only in-frame clones and drops some. This table holds 80,000 to 95,000 clones, almost 97% found once. This TCR came from a human donor in good health. The chain uses TRBV6-6 and TRBJ1-3; tentatively, D is TRBD1 (5 bases). The sample consisted of T cells isolated from PBMCs. CDR3 amino acids: CASDSSGNTIYF. CDR3 nucleotide sequence: TGTGCCAGCGACAGCTCTGGAAACACCATATATTTT.